This is a list of T cell receptor beta chains from one sample in a study of vaccination effects on CD4 cells after COVID-19. Clones were sequenced by immunoSEQ multiplex PCR, and TCRdb holds only the in-frame ones, with some missing. Here the sample spans about 28,000 clones, around 80% being singletons. No antigen is known for these receptors. The input for sequencing was CD4+ T cells from PBMCs cultured with SARS-CoV-2 spike peptides, taken before COVID-19 vaccination. The source is a human donor who received a COVID-19 vaccine. Each CDR3 is given with its conserved first and last residue. Fields, in order: clone size, J gene, V gene, D gene, CDR3 protein, CDR3 DNA. The D gene is left open where the match is weak. Rows may omit the clone size; those that give it use once, few, many or a size class.

size: NA
J: TRBJ2-7
V: TRBV3-1/TRBV3-2
D: TRBD1
CDR3: CASSPGTGLVGEQYF
DNA: TGTGCCAGCAGCCCCGGGACAGGGCTCGTAGGGGAGCAGTACTTC

size: few
J: TRBJ1-2
V: TRBV30
D: NA
CDR3: CAWMGPGYTF
DNA: TGTGCCTGGATGGGGCCAGGCTACACCTTC

size: NA
J: TRBJ2-5
V: TRBV18
D: NA
CDR3: CASSPPSKPETQYF
DNA: TGTGCCAGCTCACCACCGAGCAAACCAGAGACCCAGTACTTC

size: NA
J: TRBJ1-1
V: TRBV5-1
D: NA
CDR3: CASSPEPGTPTEAFF
DNA: TGCGCCAGCAGCCCGGAACCGGGGACCCCCACTGAAGCTTTCTTT

size: NA
J: TRBJ1-4
V: TRBV4-2
D: NA
CDR3: CASSQVGAGSTNEKLFF
DNA: TGTGCCAGCAGCCAAGTAGGCGCGGGGTCAACTAATGAAAAACTGTTTTTT

size: NA
J: TRBJ1-2
V: TRBV2
D: NA
CDR3: CASRVPEANYGYTF
DNA: TGTGCCAGCAGGGTGCCGGAAGCTAACTATGGCTACACCTTC

size: few
J: TRBJ1-5
V: TRBV19
D: NA
CDR3: CASSIFNSGQPQHF
DNA: TGTGCCAGTAGTATTTTTAACTCGGGTCAGCCCCAGCATTTT

size: NA
J: TRBJ2-3
V: TRBV4-1
D: TRBD2
CDR3: CASSHKREATDTQYF
DNA: TGCGCCAGCAGCCATAAGCGGGAGGCGACAGATACGCAGTATTTT

size: NA
J: TRBJ2-5
V: TRBV5-8
D: NA
CDR3: CASSWTTQETQYF
DNA: TGTGCCAGCAGCTGGACTACCCAAGAGACCCAGTACTTC

size: once
J: TRBJ2-1
V: TRBV5-1
D: NA
CDR3: CASSLGQVAYNEQFF
DNA: TGCGCCAGCAGCTTGGGGCAGGTCGCCTACAATGAGCAGTTCTTC

size: NA
J: TRBJ2-2
V: TRBV29-1
D: TRBD2
CDR3: CSGLRGGTGELFF
DNA: TGCAGCGGTCTCCGGGGGGGCACCGGGGAGCTGTTTTTT

size: NA
J: TRBJ1-4
V: TRBV14
D: NA
CDR3: CASSQVKLFF
DNA: TGTGCCAGCAGCCAAGTAAAACTGTTTTTT

size: NA
J: TRBJ1-5
V: TRBV14
D: NA
CDR3: CASLRNQPQHF
DNA: TGTGCCAGCCTTCGTAATCAGCCCCAGCATTTT

size: NA
J: TRBJ2-4
V: TRBV27
D: NA
CDR3: CASRVGNIQYF
DNA: TGTGCCAGCAGGGTGGGAAACATTCAGTACTTC

size: NA
J: TRBJ2-2
V: TRBV5-1
D: TRBD2
CDR3: CASSAASGRNTGELFF
DNA: TGCGCCAGCAGCGCGGCTAGCGGGAGAAACACCGGGGAGCTGTTTTTT

size: NA
J: TRBJ1-1
V: TRBV18
D: NA
CDR3: CASFSVRGTEAFF
DNA: TGTGCCAGCTTCAGCGTCCGGGGCACTGAAGCTTTCTTT

size: NA
J: TRBJ1-5
V: TRBV6-2/TRBV6-3
D: TRBD1
CDR3: CASSMTGNQPQHF
DNA: TGTGCCAGCAGCATGACAGGGAATCAGCCCCAGCATTTT

size: NA
J: TRBJ2-2
V: TRBV6-5
D: NA
CDR3: CASSYSTWMNTGELFF
DNA: TGTGCCAGCAGTTACTCGACCTGGATGAACACCGGGGAGCTGTTTTTT

size: NA
J: TRBJ2-1
V: TRBV24-1
D: TRBD2
CDR3: CATSDNSGGGYEQFF
DNA: TGTGCCACCAGTGATAACAGCGGGGGGGGTTATGAGCAGTTCTTC

size: NA
J: TRBJ2-5
V: TRBV10-3
D: TRBD2
CDR3: CAISESGGREETQYF
DNA: TGTGCCATCAGTGAGTCAGGCGGGAGGGAGGAGACCCAGTACTTC

size: NA
J: TRBJ2-5
V: TRBV7-9
D: NA
CDR3: CASSLSFETQYF
DNA: TGTGCCAGCAGCTTAAGCTTTGAGACCCAGTACTTC

size: NA
J: TRBJ2-5
V: TRBV6-5
D: NA
CDR3: CASSGSGVIETQYF
DNA: TGTGCCAGCTCGGGGAGTGGGGTAATCGAGACCCAGTACTTC

size: NA
J: TRBJ2-2
V: TRBV3-1/TRBV3-2
D: TRBD2
CDR3: CASSQLAGAGGELFF
DNA: TGTGCCAGCAGCCAACTAGCGGGAGCAGGAGGGGAGCTGTTTTTT